What follows are 8 T cell receptor beta chains derived from one specimen sequenced in a study of cytomegalovirus exposure and HLA in healthy donors (dated by TCRdb to about 2017). Receptors were amplified or captured by the immunoSEQ multiplex PCR assay. For the multiplex PCR, a mixture combining 60 forward primers for TCR Vbeta segments and 13 reverse primers for TCR Jbeta segments was used. Here the immuneACCESS table is served through TCRdb, limited to in-frame sequences with V and J called. Missing clones are a known gap in these copies; in checked studies unresolved V genes cover under half, and the rest lacks a known reason. The sample profile shows about 140,000 clones; almost 85% of them were found once. 1.4% to 1.5% of the sample is taken by the ten largest. Sample: PBMCs. The receptors originated from a young man in good health and CMV-seropositive.

V and J are TRBV5-1 and TRBJ2-5; no clear D. Germline V gene data show CDR1 as SGHRS and CDR2 as YFSETQ. V was clipped by 1 base and J by 1 base, with 5 bases between them. This CDR3 contains 13 residues. The CDR3 loop is CASSLNSQETQYF. For the CDR3, the DNA is TGCGCCAGCAGCTTGAATAGCCAAGAGACCCAGTACTTC.

J is TRBJ2-7 and V is TRBV6-5; tentative D call: TRBD1 (6 bases). Trimming pared 5 bases from V and 0 bases from J, leaving 11 bases between. Per the germline V gene, CDR1 is MNHEY and CDR2 is SVGAGI. The CDR3 consists of 14 residues. This CDR3 is CASSPTGLSYEQYF. CDR3 nucleotides: TGTGCCAGCAGTCCGACAGGCCTCTCCTACGAGCAGTACTTC.

V is TRBV5-4 and J is TRBJ2-5; 8 nucleotides line up with TRBD2. This CDR3 comprises 16 residues. Germline values: CDR1 SGHNT, CDR2 YYREEE (reference sequence). Trimming removed 4 bases from V and 7 bases from J; junction bases left unmatched: 15. For the CDR3, the DNA is TGTGCCAGCAGCCTCATAGCGGGGTCGGTTGGGGGGACCCAGTACTTC. This codes for CASSLIAGSVGGTQYF.

J is TRBJ1-1 and V is TRBV5-1; 9 bases are shared with TRBD1. The CDR3 has 15 residues. The V gene's germline CDR1 is SGHRS and CDR2 YFSETQ. V lost 0 bases, J lost 2 bases, and 2 bases stayed unmatched. In nucleotides, the CDR3 is TGCGCCAGCAGCTTGGGGGACAGGGATAACACTGAAGCTTTCTTT. Amino acid sequence: CASSLGDRDNTEAFF.

This chain uses TRBV6-5 with TRBJ1-2, with 7 bases fitting TRBD1. The germline V gene encodes CDR1 MNHEY and CDR2 SVGAGI. With V trimmed by 0 bases and J by 7 bases, 8 bases remained unmatched. This CDR3 region has 15 residues. CDR3 in amino acids: CASSYSPQGVGGYTF. The CDR3 DNA reads as TGTGCCAGCAGTTACTCCCCCCAGGGGGTTGGTGGCTACACCTTC.

The rearrangement uses TRBV13 and TRBJ2-1, with D unclear. V was shortened by 0 bases and J by 5 bases, with 5 bases between the two germline ends. This CDR3 comprises 13 residues. The V gene's germline CDR1 is PRHDT and CDR2 FYEKMQ (reference sequence). The DNA for the CDR3 is TGTGCCAGCAGCTTAGGTAATGACAATGAGCAGTTCTTC. Translated: CASSLGNDNEQFF.

The V and J genes are TRBV25-1 and TRBJ2-3; maybe TRBD2 (6 bases). The CDR3 is made up of 13 amino acids. Germline V gives CDR1 MGHDK, CDR2 SYGVNS. V was shortened by 10 bases and J by 4 bases, with 15 bases between the two germline ends. The CDR3, as DNA: TGTGCCACCCTGCTTAGCGGAGCAGATACGCAGTATTTT. Its protein is CATLLSGADTQYF. Based on the CDR3 plus reference TRBV25-1 and TRBJ2-3, the full variable domain is EADIYQTPRYLVIGTGKKITLECSQTMGHDKMYWYQQDPGMELHLIHYSYGVNSTEKGDLSSESTVSRIRTEHFPLTLESARPSHTSQYLCATLLSGADTQYFGPGTRLTVL.

The genes are TRBV10-2 and TRBJ2-2; no reliable D call. CDR1 and CDR2 (germline): WSHSY, SAAADI. With 4 bases removed from V and 1 base from J, the gap between germline ends came to 7 bases. The CDR3 loop spans 14 amino acids. CDR3 DNA sequence: TGCGCCAGCAGTGGTAGAGGGAACACCGGGGAGCTGTTTTTT. Residues: CASSGRGNTGELFF.